This T cell receptor (beta chain) derives from a study of T-cell memory formation after mild COVID-19. General study results and limits: Within pre-infection memory, some responding clones were found, suggesting cross-reactive memory joined. Contracting clones from day 15 to 85 showed balanced CD4/CD8; later expanders favored CD4+.

Trimming took 6 bases from V and 0 from J, leaving 9 bases between them. This CDR3 is built from 14 residues. Per the germline V gene, CDR1 is SNHLY and CDR2 is FYNNEI. Using constant-segment primers, 5'RACE produced TCR alpha and TCR beta cDNA libraries carrying sample barcodes and UMIs. TCRdb reanalysed the 5' RACE reads using MiXCR and keeps one entry per CDR3 protein. The sample consists of around 390,000 distinct CDR3 sequences, roughly 15% of them appearing once. This clonotype came up a few times. The antigen is not known. The rearrangement uses TRBV2 and TRBJ2-1; D unclear. This clonotype was obtained from a man aged 18 to 30 who had mild COVID-19 (a few samples of this study predate the infection). Cell type and time point are not known. The sample taken for sequencing was PBMCs or a T cell subset sorted from them (not recorded which). The CDR3 spells CASRELSSYNEQFF. CDR3 coding DNA: TGTGCCAGCAGAGAGCTTAGCTCCTACAATGAGCAGTTCTTC.